The clone carrying this T cell receptor (beta chain) was observed a single time. Its antigen is as yet unknown. Germline assignment: CDR1 SGHRS and CDR2 YFSETQ. V lost 4 bases, J lost 3 bases, and 15 bases lay in between. This CDR3 has 15 residues. Random hexamers were used to reverse transcribe an amount of roughly 0.5 to 1 ug RNA. The CDR3 of TCR beta was amplified by immunoSEQ multiplex PCR across 54 Vbeta and 13 Jbeta. TCRdb itself ran the immunoSEQ multiplex PCR reads through MiXCR, one entry per CDR3 protein. The sample records about 440,000 distinct CDR3 sequences, 85% being singletons. This sample is part of a study of CD8 T cells in Susac syndrome. Study conclusions and caveats: As the study acknowledged, the number of individuals in its TCR sequencing and HLA analysis was relatively small.

Sequenced sample: CD8+ T cells from PBMCs. The genes are TRBV5-1 and TRBJ2-3, with D possibly TRBD2 on 7 matching bases. The sequence was collected from a human donor with multiple sclerosis. CDR3 sequence reads: CASSTGRGGTDTQYF. CDR3 in DNA: TGCGCCAGCAGCACCGGCAGGGGAGGGACAGATACGCAGTATTTT.